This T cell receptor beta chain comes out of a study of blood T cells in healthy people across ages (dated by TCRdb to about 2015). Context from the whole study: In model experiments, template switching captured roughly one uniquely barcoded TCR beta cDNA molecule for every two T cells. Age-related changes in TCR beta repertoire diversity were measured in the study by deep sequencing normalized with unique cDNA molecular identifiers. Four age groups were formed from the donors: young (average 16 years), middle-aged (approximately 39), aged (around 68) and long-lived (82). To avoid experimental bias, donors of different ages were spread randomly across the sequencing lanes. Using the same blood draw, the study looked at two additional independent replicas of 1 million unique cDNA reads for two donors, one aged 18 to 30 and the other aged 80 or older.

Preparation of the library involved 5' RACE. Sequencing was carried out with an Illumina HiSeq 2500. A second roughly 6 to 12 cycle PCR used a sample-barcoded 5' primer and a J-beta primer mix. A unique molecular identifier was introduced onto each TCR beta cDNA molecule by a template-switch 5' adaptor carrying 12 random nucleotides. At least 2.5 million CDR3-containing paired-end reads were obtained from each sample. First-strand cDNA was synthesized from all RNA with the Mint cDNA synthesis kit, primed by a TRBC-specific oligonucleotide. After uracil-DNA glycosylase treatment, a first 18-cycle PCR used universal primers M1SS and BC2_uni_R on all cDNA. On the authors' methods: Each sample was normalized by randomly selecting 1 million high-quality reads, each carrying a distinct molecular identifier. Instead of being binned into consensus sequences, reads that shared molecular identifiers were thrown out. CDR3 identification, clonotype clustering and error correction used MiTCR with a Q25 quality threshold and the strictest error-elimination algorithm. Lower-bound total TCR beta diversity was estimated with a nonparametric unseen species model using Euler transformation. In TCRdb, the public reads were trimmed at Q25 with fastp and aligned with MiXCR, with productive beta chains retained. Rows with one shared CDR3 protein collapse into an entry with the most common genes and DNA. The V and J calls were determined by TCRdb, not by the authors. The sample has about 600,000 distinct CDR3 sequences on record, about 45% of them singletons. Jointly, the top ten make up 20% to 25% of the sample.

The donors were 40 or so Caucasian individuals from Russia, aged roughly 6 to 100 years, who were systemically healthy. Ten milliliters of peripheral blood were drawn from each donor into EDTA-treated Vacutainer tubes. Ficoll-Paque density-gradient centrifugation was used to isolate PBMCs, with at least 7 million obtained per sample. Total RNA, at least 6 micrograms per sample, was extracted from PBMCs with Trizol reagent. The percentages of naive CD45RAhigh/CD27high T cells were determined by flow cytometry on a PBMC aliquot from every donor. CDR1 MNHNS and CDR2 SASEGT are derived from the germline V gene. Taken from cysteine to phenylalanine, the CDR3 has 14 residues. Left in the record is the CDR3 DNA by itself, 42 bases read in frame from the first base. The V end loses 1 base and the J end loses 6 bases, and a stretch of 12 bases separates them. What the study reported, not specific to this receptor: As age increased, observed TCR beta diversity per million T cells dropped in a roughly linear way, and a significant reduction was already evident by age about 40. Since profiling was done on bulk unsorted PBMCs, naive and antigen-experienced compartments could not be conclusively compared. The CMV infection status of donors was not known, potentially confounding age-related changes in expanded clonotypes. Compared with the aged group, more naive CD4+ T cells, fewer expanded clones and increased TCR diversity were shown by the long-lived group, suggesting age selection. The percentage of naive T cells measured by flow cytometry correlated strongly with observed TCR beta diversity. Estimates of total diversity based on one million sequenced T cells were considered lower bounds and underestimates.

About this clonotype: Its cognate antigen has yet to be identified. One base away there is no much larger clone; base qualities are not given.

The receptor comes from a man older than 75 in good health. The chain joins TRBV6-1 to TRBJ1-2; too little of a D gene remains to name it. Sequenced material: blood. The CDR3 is CASSEGAGFDGYTF. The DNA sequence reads TGTGCCAGCAGTGAAGGGGCGGGGTTCGATGGCTACACCTTC.